This T cell receptor beta chain was recovered during a study of blood T cell repertoires in COVID-19. Study overall: Some COVID-19 samples were acute and others convalescent; all came from the United States, Italy and Spain. Sources were T cells, B-cell-depleted T cells, or PBMCs; the material itself was cDNA or gDNA.

Trimming cost V 3 bases and J 9 bases, with 10 bases left between them. This CDR3 comprises 12 residues. CDR1 and CDR2 from the germline V gene are KGHSH and LQKENI. In the authors' methods: Amplifying reference gene primers gave estimates of nucleated cell counts. Measured with immunoSEQ multiplex PCR; TCRdb has only the in-frame clones, and not every one. That table is the source of V, J and clone size, and D and trimming were worked out from the DNA. The sample shows 95,000 to 100,000 clones, 85% of them seen only once. The chain joins TRBV18 to TRBJ2-3; D might be TRBD2 (5 bases). The sample taken for sequencing was peripheral blood. The clonotype originates from a woman between 65 and 79 years old with active or convalescent COVID-19. The CDR3: CASSPTGFTQYF. The CDR3 coding sequence is TGTGCCAGCTCACCTACGGGGTTCACGCAGTATTTT.